This entry features one TCR beta chain sequence. Patients from Seattle were sampled longitudinally, starting during active infection. The sample comes from a study of blood T cell repertoires in COVID-19. Study-wide context: Researchers got acute and convalescent COVID-19 samples from the United States, Italy and Spain. Sources were T cells, B-cell-depleted T cells, or PBMCs; the material itself was cDNA or gDNA.

Original data processing: How many nucleated cells were present was estimated from reference gene primer amplification. Libraries were prepared by immunoSEQ multiplex PCR; TCRdb keeps only in-frame clonotypes and omits some of them. V, J and clone size are those of that table, while D and trimming were read from the DNA. The sample holds some 450,000 clones, 85% to 90% seen once. V lost 4 bases, J lost 2 bases, and 26 bases lay in between. The CDR3 sequence is 19 residues long. Germline-derived CDR1 and CDR2 are SGHTS and YDEGEE. Sequencing was carried out using peripheral blood. The chain combines TRBV5-8 with TRBJ2-3; D possibly corresponds to TRBD1 (7 bases). The clonotype was recovered from a man aged 18 to 29 with COVID-19, enrolled during active disease. The CDR3 DNA follows: TGTGCCAGCAGCCCCCAGGGGGGCTTACAGGGTAGTATCACAGATACGCAGTATTTT. This sequence encodes CASSPQGGLQGSITDTQYF.